This paragraph reports one T cell receptor (beta chain). Its antigen is still unknown. Germline assignment: CDR1 MDHEN and CDR2 SYDVKM. The V and J ends lost 6 bases and 5 bases, in that order; junction bases with no gene match: 7. The CDR3 totals 14 residues. Noted time point: newly diagnosed GD, antithyroid drugs for less than 3 months. There was RNA extracted from PBMCs, and the TCR library was made from it. Patients came from an endocrinology department in Xi'an, China. This sample is drawn from a study of regulatory T cells in long-lasting Graves disease. Study-wide results and limits: More public clonotypes were shared by persistent patients (2,741) than by new patients (about 970). TCR diversity was lower in persistent than newly diagnosed Graves' disease.

According to the study, TCR beta libraries were built with iRepertoire HTBI primers and CDR3-region Arm-PCR. Each CDR3 protein is one row after TCRdb ran MiXCR on the multiplex PCR reads. This sample carries about 470,000 distinct CDR3 sequences, 15% of them seen once, and the ten largest clones take 15% to 20%. The data were also submitted as part of a second study, on T cells in Graves' hyperthyroidism and ophthalmopathy.

This sequence was found in a woman in her 30s with Graves disease. Sequenced here: peripheral blood mononuclear cells (PBMCs), sampled at new diagnosis, from a patient treated with antithyroid drugs. This chain uses TRBV28 with TRBJ1-1, with 9 positions matching TRBD1. CDR3 in DNA: TGTGCCAGCAGCAAACAGGGGGCGAATACTGAAGCTTTCTTT. The encoded protein is CASSKQGANTEAFF.